A single sample is the source of the 21 T cell receptor beta chains below, sequenced in a study of T cell repertoires in cytomegalovirus infection. TCRdb reprocessed the reads with MiXCR, giving one entry per CDR3 protein. Found here are around 570,000 distinct CDR3 sequences, over 35% of them singletons; the top ten hold 48%. No cognate antigen is known for these TCRs. The material sequenced was cultured PBMCs, taken from culture after CMV antigen stimulation. The receptors were gathered from a human donor in good health (CMV status not recorded). Some clones in this sample may be carry-over from other donors' samples.

This clonotype was counted only a few times. The gene calls are TRBV7-2 and TRBJ2-2; D uncertain. This CDR3 has 14 amino acids. Germline CDR1 reads SGHTA; CDR2 reads FQGNSA. V lost 4 bases and J 4 bases, leaving 10 bases between the germline ends. CDR3 nucleotides: TGTGCCAGCAGCTCCGGACCGATCACCGGGGAGCTGTTTTTT. Translation gives CASSSGPITGELFF.

The sample holds many counts of this clonotype. The rearrangement uses TRBV7-2 and TRBJ2-7, with a tentative D call TRBD2 (5 bases). CDR1 and CDR2 (germline): SGHTA, FQGNSA. This CDR3 has 14 amino acids. V lost 2 bases and J 4 bases, leaving 12 bases between the germline ends. The CDR3 here is CASSLSGGPYEQYF. The DNA of the CDR3 is TGTGCCAGCAGCTTATCGGGCGGGCCTTACGAGCAGTACTTC.

V usage is TRBV11-2 and J usage is TRBJ2-3; D could derive from TRBD1 or TRBD2 (5 bases each). Trimming removed 5 bases at V and 6 bases at J, with 18 bases between. This CDR3 contains 15 residues. Germline-derived CDR1 and CDR2 are SGHAT and FQNNGV. CDR3 region: CASSPGWGSGDTQYF. CDR3 bases: TGTGCCAGCAGCCCTGGATGGGGGAGTGGGGATACGCAGTATTTT.

The rearrangement links TRBV7-9 to TRBJ1-1, with D tentatively TRBD1 (5 bases). The V end lost 5 bases, the J end lost 4 bases, and 14 bases lay between the germline ends. This CDR3 spans 14 amino acids. The V gene's germline CDR1 is SEHNR and CDR2 FQNEAQ (reference sequence). Here the CDR3 reads CASSPQGVFTEAFF. The CDR3 coding sequence is TGTGCCAGCAGCCCCCAGGGAGTCTTCACTGAAGCTTTCTTT. Looking up the rest from reference TRBV7-9 and TRBJ1-1 gives the full variable domain: DTGVSQNPRHKITKRGQNVTFRCDPISEHNRLYWYRQTLGQGPEFLTYFQNEAQLEKSRLLSDRFSAERPKGSFSTLEIQRTEQGDSAMYLCASSPQGVFTEAFFGQGTRLTVV.

This clonotype has a count of ten or more. The V and J genes are TRBV7-2 and TRBJ2-3, with D possibly being TRBD1 (6 bases). V was shortened by 5 bases and J by 6 bases, with 18 bases between the two germline ends. The length of the CDR3 is 15 residues. Germline V gene data show CDR1 as SGHTA and CDR2 as FQGNSA. CDR3 in DNA: TGTGCCAGCAGCCCTGGGACAACCGGGGCCGATACGCAGTATTTT. This translates into CASSPGTTGADTQYF.

The chain joins TRBV7-2 to TRBJ2-1, with 7 bases matching TRBD2. Germline V gene data show CDR1 as SGHTA and CDR2 as FQGNSA. V lost 5 bases and J lost 7; bases outside the gene matches: 8. This CDR3 is 14 amino acids long. The CDR3 DNA sequence: TGTGCCAGCAGCCGGACTAGGTCACTGAATGAGCAGTTCTTC. Its translation is CASSRTRSLNEQFF.

V is TRBV11-2 and J is TRBJ1-4, with 10 bases lining up with TRBD1. Germline CDR1 reads SGHAT; CDR2 reads FQNNGV. V lost 3 bases and J lost 6; bases outside the gene matches: 4. The CDR3 is 15 amino acids. The CDR3 sequence is CASSFVTGGDEKLFF. The CDR3 nucleotides read TGTGCCAGCAGCTTTGTGACAGGGGGCGATGAAAAACTGTTTTTT.

This clonotype was recorded a few times. V and J are TRBV6-1 and TRBJ2-3, with unresolved D. CDR1 is MNHNS and CDR2 is SASEGT in the germline V gene. This CDR3 has 13 amino acids. The V end lost 10 bases, the J end lost 1 base, and 12 bases lay between the germline ends. CDR3 in DNA: TGTGCCACCTCGTATCTAGGCACAGATACGCAGTATTTT. Protein: CATSYLGTDTQYF.

This clonotype was counted between two and nine times. The chain's CDR3 is CASSLGLRERGETQYF. The CDR3, as DNA: TGTGCCAGCAGCTTAGGCCTCAGGGAGCGGGGGGAGACCCAGTACTTC. This chain uses TRBV7-2 with TRBJ2-5; 8 nucleotides match TRBD2. This CDR3 is 16 amino acids long. CDR1 is SGHTA, CDR2 FQGNSA, per germline. Germline trimming cut 1 base from V and 5 bases from J; bases unmatched to any gene: 9.

This clonotype turned up a few times. This chain uses TRBV2 with TRBJ2-3, with D possibly being TRBD1 or TRBD2 (6 bases each). This CDR3 region has 14 residues. V lost 6 bases to trimming and J lost 4 bases, with 14 bases between them. Germline CDR1 is SNHLY and CDR2 is FYNNEI. The DNA for the CDR3 is TGTGCCAGCAGGCTCGAAGGGGGGCCAGATACGCAGTATTTT. Translating it yields CASRLEGGPDTQYF.

This chain connects TRBV7-3 to TRBJ1-1, with D tentatively TRBD1 (6 bases). The CDR3 is 11 amino acids. The V end was cut by 8 bases, the J end by 8 bases, with 12 bases between. Germline V lookup: CDR1 SGHTA, CDR2 FQGTGA. The CDR3 DNA sequence: TGTGCCAGCGGGGCCGGGGGCGAAGCTTTCTTT. It specifies CASGAGGEAFF.

The CDR3 reads CASSSDRVGTDTQYF. CDR3 sequence (DNA): TGTGCCAGCAGCTCGGACAGGGTTGGCACAGATACGCAGTATTTT. This sequence joins TRBV7-2 and TRBJ2-3; the match to TRBD1 covers 8 bases. Germline values: CDR1 SGHTA, CDR2 FQGNSA. V lost 4 bases, J lost 1 base, and 4 bases stayed unmatched. The CDR3 has 15 residues.

V usage is TRBV28 and J usage is TRBJ2-3; 7 bases fit TRBD2. The V segment lost 3 bases and the J segment 5 bases; nucleotides outside the gene matches: 11. The CDR3 has 16 residues. Germline V lookup: CDR1 MDHEN, CDR2 SYDVKM. The DNA for the CDR3 is TGTGCCAGCAGTTTCGGCAGAGGACTAGACGGAGATACGCAGTATTTT. Translated: CASSFGRGLDGDTQYF.

There are a few counts of this clonotype. The chain links TRBV4-2 to TRBJ1-6, with D uncertain. The germline gives CDR1 LGHNA, CDR2 YNFKEQ. The germline V and J ends were trimmed by 4 bases and 9 bases, with 13 bases remaining between them. The CDR3 totals 14 residues. The CDR3 region is CASSPRVSGSPLHF. Written as DNA, the CDR3 is TGTGCCAGCAGCCCAAGGGTTTCAGGTTCACCCCTCCACTTT.

This clonotype was seen only a few times. This sequence joins TRBV7-2 and TRBJ2-7; the D gene is possibly TRBD2 (5 bases). V gave up 0 bases and J gave up 4 bases, with 13 bases separating them. Germline V lookup: CDR1 SGHTA, CDR2 FQGNSA. The CDR3 spans 15 residues. CDR3 amino acids: CASSLASGGRYEQYF. The CDR3 nucleotides read TGTGCCAGCAGCTTAGCGAGCGGCGGGCGTTACGAGCAGTACTTC. The entire variable domain, with the rest obtained from reference TRBV7-2 and TRBJ2-7, is as follows: GAGVSQSPSNKVTEKGKDVELRCDPISGHTALYWYRQSLGQGLEFLIYFQGNSAPDKSGLPSDRFSAERTGGSVSTLTIQRTQQEDSAVYLCASSLASGGRYEQYFGPGTRLTVT.

This clonotype has just a few counts. The V gene is TRBV28, the J gene TRBJ1-1; no definite D call. CDR1 is MDHEN, CDR2 SYDVKM, per germline. The CDR3 is made up of 12 amino acids. The V gene lost 1 base and the J gene lost 9 bases, with 9 bases spanning the gap. CDR3 amino acids: CASSLLRSQAFF. CDR3 DNA: TGTGCCAGCAGTTTATTGCGGTCCCAAGCTTTCTTT.

The chain couples TRBV12-3 or TRBV12-4 to TRBJ1-1; D not resolved. The CDR3 spans 13 residues. V gave up 0 bases and J gave up 3 bases, with 5 bases separating them. In DNA, the CDR3 is TGTGCCAGCAGTTTAGCTGAGGACACTGAAGCTTTCTTT. This gives the protein CASSLAEDTEAFF.

This clonotype was seen many times. Written as DNA, the CDR3 is TGTGCCAGCAGCTTTTTTTCCTACGAGCAGTACTTC. Protein product: CASSFFSYEQYF. The rearrangement joins TRBV7-9 to TRBJ2-7; D ambiguous. V was clipped by 3 bases and J by 1 base, with 4 bases between them. The length of the CDR3 is 12 residues. Germline V gene data show CDR1 as SEHNR and CDR2 as FQNEAQ (reference sequence).

The chain is built from TRBV5-1 and TRBJ1-4; the match to TRBD1 covers 9 bases. The CDR3 sequence is 15 residues long. After removal of 4 bases from V and 8 bases from J, the junction contained 9 bases not matched to a gene. In germline, CDR1 is SGHRS, CDR2 YFSETQ. Written as DNA, the CDR3 is TGCGCCAGCAGCGGAACCGGGACAGGGCGAGAAAAACTGTTTTTT. Protein: CASSGTGTGREKLFF.

The V gene is TRBV7-6, the J gene TRBJ1-5; D might be TRBD1 (5 bases). Trimming took off 4 bases at V and 5 bases at J, with 18 bases between the two ends. The CDR3 runs to 16 residues. Germline CDR1 reads SGHVS; CDR2 reads FNYEAQ. For the CDR3, the DNA is TGTGCCAGCAGCTCCAGCGGGGATCTGGGGGATCAGCCCCAGCATTTT. Translation: CASSSSGDLGDQPQHF.

This clonotype was seen many times. The genes are TRBV7-2 and TRBJ2-5; no reliable D call. CDR1 is SGHTA and CDR2 is FQGNSA in the germline V gene. The CDR3 covers 13 residues. V dropped 6 bases and J dropped 0 bases, with 8 bases sitting between them. The CDR3 sequence is CASSRVYQETQYF. The CDR3 DNA sequence: TGTGCCAGCAGTAGGGTGTACCAAGAGACCCAGTACTTC.